The 14 T cell receptor beta chains reported below all come from one sample, sequenced in a study of shared clonotypes between healthy human individuals. Naive CD8 isolation took CD45RO-negative cells positively selected for CCR7 and excluded terminally differentiated effector memory CD45RA+ cells. The assay was immunoSEQ multiplex PCR, and TCRdb's table has in-frame clones only and misses some. Of roughly 770,000 clones listed, 90% to 98% are singletons. Sequencing was performed on naive CD8+ T cells sorted from blood. These receptors were taken from a man under 40 in good health.

The rearrangement uses TRBV9 and TRBJ2-1; 7 bases align to TRBD2. From germline, CDR1 is SGDLS and CDR2 YYNGEE. There are 14 residues in the CDR3. V gave up 0 bases and J gave up 5 bases; unmatched junction bases: 2. The CDR3 region is CASSVERGHNEQFF. The DNA for the CDR3 is TGTGCCAGCAGCGTAGAGCGGGGACACAATGAGCAGTTCTTC.

This clone has ten or more counts. The V gene is TRBV6-6, the J gene TRBJ1-5, with 7 nucleotides matching TRBD1. From germline, CDR1 is MNHNY and CDR2 SVGAGI (reference sequence). The V and J ends lost 0 bases and 3 bases, in that order; junction bases with no gene match: 5. This CDR3 contains 16 residues. CDR3 nucleotides: TGTGCCAGCAGTTACTCGGGGGACAGCTCCAATCAGCCCCAGCATTTT. This encodes CASSYSGDSSNQPQHF.

Of note for this clone: One end of the junction fails to match germline, which may point to a read error. The CDR3 region has the DNA TGTGCCTGGAGTGTGAGAGGTACAGAGCCCATCTTC. Translation gives CAWSVRGTEPIF. The chain recombines TRBV30 with TRBJ2-7, with unresolved D. The CDR3 spans 12 residues. The germline gives CDR1 GTSNPN, CDR2 SVGIG (reference sequence).

J is TRBJ1-2 and V is TRBV5-1, with D possibly matching TRBD1 (5 bases). V was clipped by 3 bases and J by 1 base, with 10 bases between them. CDR1 is SGHRS, CDR2 YFSETQ, per germline. The CDR3 spans 14 residues. The CDR3 here is CASSSGRINYGYTF. Written as DNA, the CDR3 is TGCGCCAGCAGCTCGGGACGGATTAACTATGGCTACACCTTC.

The gene calls are TRBV14 and TRBJ1-2; tentative D call: TRBD1 (6 bases). V shed 0 bases and J shed 8 bases, with 19 bases lying between them. Looked up from germline, CDR1 is SGHDN and CDR2 is FVKESK. There are 16 residues in the CDR3. CDR3 amino acids: CASSQEVRQDLYGYTF. CDR3 coding DNA: TGTGCCAGCAGCCAAGAAGTACGACAGGACCTATACGGCTACACCTTC.

The chain is built from TRBV5-5 and TRBJ2-1, with TRBD2 as a possible D gene (6 bases). Germline V gives CDR1 SGHKS, CDR2 YYEKEE (reference sequence). Trimming removed 1 base from V and 3 bases from J, with 8 bases in between. The CDR3 extends over 14 amino acids. The DNA for the CDR3 is TGTGCCAGCAGCTTGAGTAGCGGCTACAATGAGCAGTTCTTC. This translates into CASSLSSGYNEQFF.

The chain recombines TRBV27 with TRBJ1-2; no clear D. This CDR3 is 15 amino acids long. The germline V gene has CDR1 MNHEY and CDR2 SMNVEV (reference sequence). V lost 2 bases, J lost 8 bases, and 18 bases lay in between. Here the CDR3 reads CASSLDSGIGEGYTF. DNA of the CDR3: TGTGCCAGCAGTTTAGACTCTGGGATCGGGGAGGGCTACACCTTC.

This clone was recorded only once. The V call is TRBV5-1, the J call TRBJ1-1, with D possibly matching TRBD1 (5 bases). Germline CDR1 reads SGHRS; CDR2 reads YFSETQ. This CDR3 is 16 amino acids long. V gave up 3 bases and J gave up 7 bases, with 22 bases separating them. CDR3: CASSSSLGALWDEAFF. The CDR3 DNA sequence: TGCGCCAGCAGCTCGTCGTTAGGGGCGCTTTGGGATGAAGCTTTCTTT.

This chain links TRBV15 with TRBJ1-5; 10 positions agree with TRBD1. Germline values: CDR1 LNHNV, CDR2 YYDKDF (reference sequence). This CDR3 has 14 amino acids. V trimming: 3 bases; J trimming: 5 bases; junction bases outside the gene matches: 1. DNA for the CDR3: TGTGCCACCAGCAGGACAGGGGGCCATCAGCCCCAGCATTTT. Its protein product is CATSRTGGHQPQHF.

This rearrangement joins TRBV27 to TRBJ2-3; 11 bases are a match to TRBD1. Trimming cost V 5 bases and J 5 bases; bases outside gene matches: 9. The CDR3 is 16 residues long. Germline values: CDR1 MNHEY, CDR2 SMNVEV (reference sequence). The CDR3 nucleotides read TGTGCCAGCAGTAGAGCTCGGACAGGGGGCGTAGATACGCAGTATTTT. Its protein is CASSRARTGGVDTQYF.

This chain links TRBV27 with TRBJ2-2; 12 bases are a match to TRBD1. Unmatched junction bases numbered 14, after V lost 2 bases and J lost 4 bases. The CDR3 consists of 20 residues. Germline V gives CDR1 MNHEY, CDR2 SMNVEV (reference sequence). CDR3 coding DNA: TGTGCCAGCAGTTTAGGATCCATCGGGACAGGGGGCGCACCCACCGGGGAGCTGTTTTTT. Translating it yields CASSLGSIGTGGAPTGELFF.

The rearrangement links TRBV7-9 to TRBJ1-2, with D tentatively TRBD1 (6 bases). The CDR3 sequence is 16 residues long. Germline CDR1 SEHNR, CDR2 FQNEAQ (reference sequence). With 6 bases removed from V and 2 bases from J, the gap between germline ends came to 19 bases. CDR3 DNA sequence: TGTGCCAGCAGGGACAGCTCGACTCCCAACAACTATGGCTACACCTTC. It encodes CASRDSSTPNNYGYTF.

The V and J genes are TRBV15 and TRBJ1-2; 11 positions match TRBD1. After removal of 0 bases from V and 5 bases from J, the junction contained 8 bases not matched to a gene. The V gene's germline CDR1 is LNHNV and CDR2 YYDKDF (reference sequence). This CDR3 has 17 residues. The CDR3 loop reads CATSRDDRTGGFYGYTF. The DNA of the CDR3 is TGTGCCACCAGCAGAGATGATCGGACAGGGGGCTTTTATGGCTACACCTTC.

This chain connects TRBV27 to TRBJ1-1; 8 bases line up with TRBD1. The trim removed 0 bases at V and 1 base at J, leaving 7 bases unmatched. Germline assignment: CDR1 MNHEY and CDR2 SMNVEV (reference sequence). This CDR3 is 17 amino acids long. CDR3 in DNA: TGTGCCAGCAGTTTATCCAGGACAGGGAGGCCGAACACTGAAGCTTTCTTT. Amino acid sequence: CASSLSRTGRPNTEAFF.